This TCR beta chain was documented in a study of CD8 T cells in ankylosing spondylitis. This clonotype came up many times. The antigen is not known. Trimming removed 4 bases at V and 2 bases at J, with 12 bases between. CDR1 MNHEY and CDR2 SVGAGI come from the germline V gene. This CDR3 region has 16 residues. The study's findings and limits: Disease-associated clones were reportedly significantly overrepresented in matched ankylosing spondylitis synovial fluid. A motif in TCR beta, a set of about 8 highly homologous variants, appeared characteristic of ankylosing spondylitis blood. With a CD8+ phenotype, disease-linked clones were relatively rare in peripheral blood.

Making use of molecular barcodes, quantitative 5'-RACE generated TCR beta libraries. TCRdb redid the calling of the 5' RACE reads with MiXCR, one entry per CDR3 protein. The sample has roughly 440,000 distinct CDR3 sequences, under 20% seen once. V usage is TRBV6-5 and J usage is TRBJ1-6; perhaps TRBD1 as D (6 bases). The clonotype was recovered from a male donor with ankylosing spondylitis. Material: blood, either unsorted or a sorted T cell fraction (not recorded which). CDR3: CASSSRGQAYNSPLHF. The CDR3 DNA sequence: TGTGCCAGCAGTTCCCGGGGACAAGCCTATAATTCACCCCTCCACTTT.